This TCR beta chain is from a study of T cell responses to AZD1222 COVID-19 vaccine. Pooled samples include second doses given at about 4 or 12 weeks. The V gene's germline CDR1 is MDHEN and CDR2 SYDVKM. This CDR3 contains 17 residues. With V trimmed by 5 bases and J by 0 bases, 9 bases remained unmatched. TCRdb's copy holds only in-frame clones and misses some; the assay was immunoSEQ multiplex PCR. Among around 130,000 clones listed, around 90% were seen once. The sequences come from peripheral blood, collected 28 days after the second AZD1222 dose. The V call is TRBV28, the J call TRBJ2-3; 9 bases line up with TRBD2. This clonotype was obtained from an adult who received the AZD1222 COVID-19 vaccine. The CDR3 DNA follows: TGTGCCAGCAGTCTAACCGGGACTAGCCTTAGCACAGATACGCAGTATTTT. This sequence encodes CASSLTGTSLSTDTQYF.